Each of the 5 T cell receptor beta chains below was sequenced from the same sample in a study of blood T cell repertoires in COVID-19. Clones were read by immunoSEQ multiplex PCR, and TCRdb kept only the in-frame ones, dropping some. The sample lists approximately 220,000 clones; about 83% were seen once. Sequences were obtained from peripheral blood. The receptors come from a man between 60 and 75 years old who had recovered from COVID-19.

This clone was counted between two and nine times. V and J are TRBV11-2 and TRBJ2-7; TRBD2 aligns across 8 bases. Germline V CDR1 and CDR2: SGHAT, FQNNGV. This CDR3 has 15 amino acids. J was trimmed by 0 bases and V by 1 base; bases with no gene match: 2. The CDR3 DNA reads TGTGCCAGCAGCTTAGTAGCGGGGCCCTCCTACGAGCAGTACTTC. Translated: CASSLVAGPSYEQYF. Together with reference TRBV11-2 and TRBJ2-7, the CDR3 gives the full variable domain: EAGVAQSPRYKIIEKRQSVAFWCNPISGHATLYWYQQILGQGPKLLIQFQNNGVVDDSQLPKDRFSAERLKGVDSTLKIQPAKLEDSAVYLCASSLVAGPSYEQYFGPGTRLTVT.

The chain combines TRBV5-4 with TRBJ2-7, with 7 nucleotides matching TRBD1. The junction had 3 bases not matched to a gene; V was cut back by 0 bases and J by 0 bases. The CDR3 runs to 15 residues. Germline V lookup: CDR1 SGHNT, CDR2 YYREEE (reference sequence). CDR3 in DNA: TGTGCCAGCAGCTTGGACCAGGGGGACTCCTACGAGCAGTACTTC. This translates into CASSLDQGDSYEQYF.

The V gene is TRBV25-1, the J gene TRBJ2-1, with 11 bases matching TRBD2. From germline, CDR1 is MGHDK and CDR2 SYGVNS. The J segment lost 1 base and the V segment lost 6 bases, leaving 2 bases of the junction unmatched. The CDR3 totals 15 residues. The CDR3 DNA reads as TGTGCCAGCAGAACTAGCGGGGGATCCTACAATGAGCAGTTCTTC. Translating it yields CASRTSGGSYNEQFF.

This chain links TRBV27 with TRBJ2-3; the match to TRBD2 covers 7 bases. Looked up from germline, CDR1 is MNHEY and CDR2 is SMNVEV (reference sequence). Trimming cost V 1 base and J 1 base; bases outside gene matches: 5. CDR3 length: 16 residues. CDR3: CASSLWEGGGTDTQYF. CDR3 nucleotide sequence: TGTGCCAGCAGTTTATGGGAGGGAGGGGGCACAGATACGCAGTATTTT.

V is TRBV28 and J is TRBJ2-1; no clear D. With 10 bases removed from V and 3 bases from J, the gap between germline ends came to 13 bases. Germline-derived CDR1 and CDR2 are MDHEN and SYDVKM. This CDR3 has 13 residues. CDR3 sequence (DNA): TGTGCCACGCGGCACCAACACTACAATGAGCAGTTCTTC. Translated: CATRHQHYNEQFF.